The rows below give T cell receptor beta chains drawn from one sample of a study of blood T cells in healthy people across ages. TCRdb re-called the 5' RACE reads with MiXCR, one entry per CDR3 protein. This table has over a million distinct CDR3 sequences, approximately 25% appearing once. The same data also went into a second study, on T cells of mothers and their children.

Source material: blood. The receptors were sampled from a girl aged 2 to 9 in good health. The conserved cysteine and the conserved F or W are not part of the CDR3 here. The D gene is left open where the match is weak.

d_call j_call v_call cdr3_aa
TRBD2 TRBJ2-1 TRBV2 ASSGSGGVISSYNEQF
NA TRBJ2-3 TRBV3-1 ASSQEWLSSSTDTQY
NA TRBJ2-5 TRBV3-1 ASRQTWAQETQY
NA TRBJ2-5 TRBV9 ASSEGAGKQETQY
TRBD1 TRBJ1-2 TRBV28 ASSKTGYDT
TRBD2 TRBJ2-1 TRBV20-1 SARLAENEQF
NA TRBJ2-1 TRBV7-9 ASGFSLSGSSYNEQF
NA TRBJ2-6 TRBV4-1 ASSHGKGGGSRSNVLT
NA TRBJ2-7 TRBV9 ASSEKTGEAYEQY
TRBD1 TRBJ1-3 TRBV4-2 ASSQEAVQGDTIY
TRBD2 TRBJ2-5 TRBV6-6 ASSSGLGAQY
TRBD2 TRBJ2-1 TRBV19 ASTVAGGNYEQF
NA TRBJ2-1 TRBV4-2 ASNIYNEQF
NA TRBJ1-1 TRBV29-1 SATGRGDTEAF
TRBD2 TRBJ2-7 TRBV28 ASKAGGIYEQY
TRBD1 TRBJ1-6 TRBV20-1 SAGAGQGAVGGSPLH
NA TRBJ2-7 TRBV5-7 ASSLADEQY
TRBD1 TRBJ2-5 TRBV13 ASSSGTGPVETQY
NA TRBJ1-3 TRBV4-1 ASTQAALGGSGNTIY
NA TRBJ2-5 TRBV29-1 SVEGQLQETQY
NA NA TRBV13 ASSQQVNEQF
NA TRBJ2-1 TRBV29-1 SVEGYGKGDEQF
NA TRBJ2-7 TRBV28 ASSFLGQTSYEQY
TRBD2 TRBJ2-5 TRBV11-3 ASSSIIAGDPETQY
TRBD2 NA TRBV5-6 ASTLWRSGRAGEQF
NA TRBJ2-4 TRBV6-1 ASSEFGGENIQY
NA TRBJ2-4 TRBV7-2 ASTLRGDIQY
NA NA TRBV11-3 ASSPAPGQMDEQF
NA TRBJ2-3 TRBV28 ARPGGETNTDTQY
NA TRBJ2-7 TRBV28 ASTVPGAKTAYEQY
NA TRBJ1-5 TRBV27 ASSFTGGSNQPQH
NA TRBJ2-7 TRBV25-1 ASSEGSFWEQY
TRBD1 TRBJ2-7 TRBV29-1 SAGSGTGRREQY
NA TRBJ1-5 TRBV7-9 ASSLSGGLGGHQPQH
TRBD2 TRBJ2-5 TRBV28 ASRLAGVRETQY
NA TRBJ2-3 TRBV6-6 VTGKGNRRTDTQY
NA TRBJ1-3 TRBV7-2 ASSLMQSSGNTIY
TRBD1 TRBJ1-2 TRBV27 ASSLGGRGNYGYT